Below, one TCR beta chain is given with its context. Its antigen is not identified. The data were obtained in a study of blood T cells in healthy people across ages. Whole-study results and caveats: Estimated diversity across one million T cells was deemed an underestimate. More naive CD4+ cells and higher diversity marked long-lived donors relative to aged donors.

The use of a sample-barcoded 5' primer and a J-beta primer mix characterized a second PCR of about 6 to 12 cycles. Every cDNA was tagged by a template-switch adaptor with 12 random nucleotides. Each CDR3 protein gets one entry after TCRdb re-called the 5' RACE reads with MiXCR. Of 1.5 million to 2 million distinct CDR3 sequences listed, roughly 27% were seen once; the top ten hold approximately 7.7%. The CDR3 totals 14 residues. Germline CDR1 SGHTA, CDR2 FQGNSA. Trimming removed 2 bases from V and 3 bases from J, with 11 bases in between. Each donor supplied around 9.9 milliliters of peripheral blood.

The source of this sequence is a woman aged 30 to 39 in good health. The sequenced material came from blood. V and J are TRBV7-2 and TRBJ2-7; no clear D gene. CDR3 bases: TGTGCCAGCAGCTTATCGGCAGGCTACTACGAGCAGTACTTC. This gives the protein CASSLSAGYYEQYF.